The rows below give T cell receptor beta chains drawn from one sample of a study of preoperative IRX-2 immunotherapy in early breast cancer. Some clones are missing from TCRdb's copy, which holds only in-frame ones; the method was immunoSEQ multiplex PCR. This sample has more than 20,000 clones, with more than 65% found just once. The source was lymph node tissue, collected before IRX-2 immunotherapy. The receptors here all came from a human donor with breast cancer. Both conserved end residues are part of each CDR3. The D gene is left open where the match is weak. Only part of the rows carry a size: once, few, many, or a class if the clone is expanded.

d_gene: TRBD2; v_gene: TRBV10-2; j_gene: TRBJ2-7; abundance: -; CDR3nt: TGCGCCAGCAGTCTTCCGGGACTAATCTCCACCTACGAGCAGTACTTC; CDR3aa: CASSLPGLISTYEQYF
d_gene: -; v_gene: TRBV6-8; j_gene: TRBJ1-5; abundance: -; CDR3nt: TGTGCCAGCAGTTTCTCTCAATTGCAGCCCCAGCATTTT; CDR3aa: CASSFSQLQPQHF
d_gene: -; v_gene: TRBV28; j_gene: TRBJ1-3; abundance: few; CDR3nt: TGTGCCAGCAGTTTCCGGGGGGGATCTGGAAACACCATATATTTT; CDR3aa: CASSFRGGSGNTIYF
d_gene: TRBD1; v_gene: TRBV15; j_gene: TRBJ1-1; abundance: few; CDR3nt: TGTGCCACCAGCTTCGACAGGGTGAACACTGAAGCTTTCTTT; CDR3aa: CATSFDRVNTEAFF
d_gene: TRBD2; v_gene: TRBV7-1; j_gene: TRBJ2-1; abundance: -; CDR3nt: TGTGCCAGCAGCGCCGGGACTAGCGGGTACAATGAGCAGTTCTTC; CDR3aa: CASSAGTSGYNEQFF
d_gene: -; v_gene: TRBV29-1; j_gene: TRBJ2-3; abundance: -; CDR3nt: TGCAGCTCCTACTCGGGGACGGGCACAGATACGCAGTATTTT; CDR3aa: CSSYSGTGTDTQYF
d_gene: -; v_gene: TRBV18; j_gene: TRBJ1-4; abundance: -; CDR3nt: TGTGCCAGCTCACCAGTGGCAGGGTTATATGAAAAACTGTTTTTT; CDR3aa: CASSPVAGLYEKLFF
d_gene: -; v_gene: TRBV6-8; j_gene: TRBJ1-2; abundance: -; CDR3nt: TGTGCCAGCAGTTTCAAATATGTGGGTTGGGACTATGGCTACACCTTC; CDR3aa: CASSFKYVGWDYGYTF
d_gene: -; v_gene: TRBV29-1; j_gene: TRBJ1-3; abundance: -; CDR3nt: TGCAGCGTTGTTATGGAGCCAGGAAACACCATATATTTT; CDR3aa: CSVVMEPGNTIYF
d_gene: TRBD2; v_gene: TRBV6-8; j_gene: TRBJ2-1; abundance: -; CDR3nt: TGTGCCAGCAGTTATTCCGGACTAGCGGGGGATCTGATCGGCTTCTTC; CDR3aa: CASSYSGLAGDLIGFF
d_gene: -; v_gene: TRBV9; j_gene: TRBJ1-5; abundance: -; CDR3nt: TGTGCCAGCAGCCGGGGCAATCAGCCCCAGCATTTT; CDR3aa: CASSRGNQPQHF
d_gene: TRBD1; v_gene: TRBV6-1; j_gene: TRBJ1-3; abundance: -; CDR3nt: TGTGCCAGCAGTGAAGTTGACGGACAGGCCGCGTCGAGGGCTGGAAACACCATATATTTT; CDR3aa: CASSEVDGQAASRAGNTIYF
d_gene: -; v_gene: TRBV10-1; j_gene: TRBJ2-7; abundance: -; CDR3nt: TGCGCCAGCAGTGAGGCGGGACAGATTTACGAGCAGTACTTC; CDR3aa: CASSEAGQIYEQYF
d_gene: -; v_gene: TRBV16; j_gene: TRBJ2-3; abundance: -; CDR3nt: TGTGCCAGCAGCTTACCCGACAGCACAGATACGCAGTATTTT; CDR3aa: CASSLPDSTDTQYF
d_gene: TRBD1; v_gene: TRBV12-5; j_gene: TRBJ1-5; abundance: -; CDR3nt: TGTGCCAGCACCCTTGCCCAGGGGGACCAGCCCCAGCATTTT; CDR3aa: CASTLAQGDQPQHF
d_gene: TRBD1; v_gene: TRBV5-1; j_gene: TRBJ1-1; abundance: once; CDR3nt: TGCGCCAGCAGCTTGGGACAGGGGGCGACCACTGAAGCTTTCTTT; CDR3aa: CASSLGQGATTEAFF
d_gene: TRBD1; v_gene: TRBV6-8; j_gene: TRBJ2-6; abundance: -; CDR3nt: TGTGCCAGCAGTTACTCGGGGACAGGGAGCTCTGGGGCCAACGTCCTGACTTTC; CDR3aa: CASSYSGTGSSGANVLTF
d_gene: -; v_gene: TRBV19; j_gene: TRBJ1-1; abundance: -; CDR3nt: TGTGCCAGTAGTATAGAGACAGACATGAACACTGAAGCTTTCTTT; CDR3aa: CASSIETDMNTEAFF
d_gene: -; v_gene: TRBV6-8; j_gene: TRBJ1-2; abundance: -; CDR3nt: TGTGCCAGCAGTTACTCGGGGCTTCAGAGCGGCTACACCTTC; CDR3aa: CASSYSGLQSGYTF
d_gene: -; v_gene: TRBV19; j_gene: TRBJ2-7; abundance: -; CDR3nt: TGTGCCAGTAGGGCGACAGCAAGCTCCTACGAGCAGTACTTC; CDR3aa: CASRATASSYEQYF
d_gene: -; v_gene: TRBV11-3; j_gene: TRBJ1-4; abundance: -; CDR3nt: TGTGCCAGCAGCCGGGAGGGCGGACCCGAAAAACTGTTTTTT; CDR3aa: CASSREGGPEKLFF
d_gene: -; v_gene: TRBV19; j_gene: TRBJ1-2; abundance: -; CDR3nt: TGTGCCAGTAGTATCGGCAGGGGATATGGCTACACCTTC; CDR3aa: CASSIGRGYGYTF
d_gene: TRBD1; v_gene: TRBV30; j_gene: TRBJ1-2; abundance: -; CDR3nt: TGTGCCTGGACCAAACAGGGGATCTATGGCTACACCTTC; CDR3aa: CAWTKQGIYGYTF
d_gene: -; v_gene: TRBV6-8; j_gene: TRBJ2-1; abundance: -; CDR3nt: TGTGCCAGCAGTCCTACGGAGATCTCCTACAATGAGCAGTTCTTC; CDR3aa: CASSPTEISYNEQFF
d_gene: -; v_gene: TRBV30; j_gene: TRBJ1-6; abundance: -; CDR3nt: TGTGCCTGGAGCACAGGAGAATCCTATAATTCACCCCTCCACTTT; CDR3aa: CAWSTGESYNSPLHF
d_gene: -; v_gene: TRBV11-3; j_gene: TRBJ2-2; abundance: once; CDR3nt: TGTGCCAGCAGTTCTGAATCTGGAGTTGCGAACACCGGGGAGCTGTTTTTT; CDR3aa: CASSSESGVANTGELFF
d_gene: TRBD1; v_gene: TRBV11-3; j_gene: TRBJ2-5; abundance: few; CDR3nt: TGTGCCAGCAGCCAACTCGGGACAGGGGAACGAGAGACCCAGTACTTC; CDR3aa: CASSQLGTGERETQYF
d_gene: -; v_gene: TRBV28; j_gene: TRBJ2-4; abundance: -; CDR3nt: TGTGCCAGCAGTTTAGGCCCCGGGGCTACCAAAAACATTCAGTACTTC; CDR3aa: CASSLGPGATKNIQYF
d_gene: -; v_gene: TRBV28; j_gene: TRBJ2-7; abundance: -; CDR3nt: TGTGCCAGCAGAAACCGACAGGGAGGTCCGGGCTACGAGCAGTACTTC; CDR3aa: CASRNRQGGPGYEQYF
d_gene: TRBD2; v_gene: TRBV4-1; j_gene: TRBJ2-7; abundance: -; CDR3nt: TGCGCCAGCAGCCGGGGACTAGCGGGGGAACCTTCCTACGAGCAGTACTTC; CDR3aa: CASSRGLAGEPSYEQYF
d_gene: -; v_gene: TRBV11-3; j_gene: TRBJ1-1; abundance: -; CDR3nt: TGTGCCAGCAGCTTAATAGCGGTCCGTCAAGAAACTTTCTTT; CDR3aa: CASSLIAVRQETFF
d_gene: TRBD1; v_gene: TRBV6-7; j_gene: TRBJ1-1; abundance: -; CDR3nt: TGTGCCAGCCGGAGGACAGGCGGGGGACTGAACACTGAAGCTTTCTTT; CDR3aa: CASRRTGGGLNTEAFF
d_gene: -; v_gene: TRBV25-1; j_gene: TRBJ1-6; abundance: -; CDR3nt: TGTGCCAGCAGTGAGGGGTTGTCGAGTAATTCACCCCTCCACTTT; CDR3aa: CASSEGLSSNSPLHF
d_gene: -; v_gene: TRBV15; j_gene: TRBJ1-5; abundance: once; CDR3nt: TGTGCCACCAGCAGAGATCTGGCAGGAGGTCAGCCCCAGCATTTT; CDR3aa: CATSRDLAGGQPQHF
d_gene: TRBD2; v_gene: TRBV11-3; j_gene: TRBJ2-3; abundance: -; CDR3nt: TGTGCCAGCAGCCCAAGGACGCCTAGCGGGGATCGTAGCACAGATACGCAGTATTTT; CDR3aa: CASSPRTPSGDRSTDTQYF
d_gene: -; v_gene: TRBV28; j_gene: TRBJ1-2; abundance: -; CDR3nt: TGTGCCAGCAGGGCTTGGGAGGTAGGGGACTATGGCTACACCTTC; CDR3aa: CASRAWEVGDYGYTF
d_gene: -; v_gene: TRBV6-8; j_gene: TRBJ2-7; abundance: -; CDR3nt: TGTGCCAGCAGTGAGACGGGGCTACCCTACGAGCAGTACTTC; CDR3aa: CASSETGLPYEQYF
d_gene: -; v_gene: TRBV1; j_gene: TRBJ2-7; abundance: -; CDR3nt: TGCGCCAGCAGCCAAGGTGAAGGGGGATTATACGAGCAGTACTTC; CDR3aa: CASSQGEGGLYEQYF
d_gene: -; v_gene: TRBV6-8; j_gene: TRBJ2-2; abundance: -; CDR3nt: TGTGCCAGCAGTCCCCGGACGGCGAACACCGGGGAGCTGTTTTTT; CDR3aa: CASSPRTANTGELFF
d_gene: -; v_gene: TRBV11-3; j_gene: TRBJ1-3; abundance: few; CDR3nt: TGTGCCAGCAGCAAAGGCTCAGGGAACTCTGGAAACACCATATATTTT; CDR3aa: CASSKGSGNSGNTIYF
d_gene: TRBD1; v_gene: TRBV19; j_gene: TRBJ1-2; abundance: -; CDR3nt: TGTGCCAGTAGTATGTCAGGACAGGCGGCTGGCTACACTTTC; CDR3aa: CASSMSGQAAGYTF
d_gene: -; v_gene: TRBV11-3; j_gene: TRBJ1-2; abundance: -; CDR3nt: TGTGCCAGCAGCTTGAACGTCGGGCTCGGGGGCGCCGACTCCTATGGCTACACCTTC; CDR3aa: CASSLNVGLGGADSYGYTF
d_gene: -; v_gene: TRBV1; j_gene: TRBJ2-5; abundance: few; CDR3nt: TGCGCCAGCAGCCAACAAACCGGGACAGGGGGCATCCAAGAGACCCAGTACTTC; CDR3aa: CASSQQTGTGGIQETQYF
d_gene: -; v_gene: TRBV19; j_gene: TRBJ1-5; abundance: few; CDR3nt: TGTGCCAGTAGTATAGGCCAGAACAATCAGCCCCAGCATTTT; CDR3aa: CASSIGQNNQPQHF
d_gene: TRBD1; v_gene: TRBV15; j_gene: TRBJ2-1; abundance: -; CDR3nt: TGTGCCACCAGCAGGAGGACCGGGACAGGGGGAGATGAGCAGTTCTTC; CDR3aa: CATSRRTGTGGDEQFF
d_gene: -; v_gene: TRBV28; j_gene: TRBJ1-3; abundance: -; CDR3nt: TGTGCCAGCAGTCCTGGGACTGGGGGCTCTGGAAACACCATATATTTT; CDR3aa: CASSPGTGGSGNTIYF
d_gene: -; v_gene: TRBV11-3; j_gene: TRBJ1-1; abundance: -; CDR3nt: TGTGCCAGCAGCCTCACAGGGATGAACACTGAAGCTTTCTTT; CDR3aa: CASSLTGMNTEAFF
d_gene: -; v_gene: TRBV6-8; j_gene: TRBJ1-1; abundance: -; CDR3nt: TGTGCCATCAGCCCACAGGGGAACACTGAAGCTTTCTTT; CDR3aa: CAISPQGNTEAFF
d_gene: -; v_gene: TRBV6-7; j_gene: TRBJ1-6; abundance: -; CDR3nt: TGTGCCAGCAGTACTTCCGACACCAATTCACCCCTCCACTTT; CDR3aa: CASSTSDTNSPLHF